The 6 T cell receptor beta chains listed next were all sequenced from one sample in a study of neurological immune-mediated disorders. TCRdb ran MiXCR on the 5' RACE reads and lists one entry per CDR3 protein. The repertoire includes 60,000 to 75,000 distinct CDR3 sequences, 9.7% of them detected once, and approximately 13% sits in the top ten. Time point reported: longitudinal time-point 2. Sequencing input: PBMCs. All receptors come from a man younger than 45 in good health.

The chain joins TRBV28 to TRBJ2-1, with D perhaps assigned TRBD1 or TRBD2 (5 bases each). Matching the DNA end better, TRBJ2-7 makes the J call doubtful. Germline CDR1 MDHEN, CDR2 SYDVKM. CDR3 length: 17 amino acids. CDR3 DNA sequence: TGTGCCAGCAGTCCTCTAGGAGCGGACACCTCCTACAATGAGCAGTACTTC. Encoded protein: CASSPLGADTSYNEQYF.

In its sample, this clonotype was seen many times. The chain carries TRBV21-1 and TRBJ2-5. TRBV21-1 is termed a pseudogene. This CDR3 contains 12 residues. CDR3 bases: TGTGCCAGCAGCAGGGGTGTCGAGACCCAGTACTTC. Its protein is CASSRGVETQYF.

This clonotype has at least ten counts. This rearrangement joins TRBV5-1 to TRBJ2-5; 8 bases match TRBD2. The CDR3 consists of 16 residues. The junction had 11 bases not matched to a gene; V was cut back by 2 bases and J by 5 bases. Per germline, CDR1 SGHRS and CDR2 YFSETQ. CDR3 DNA: TGCGCCAGCAGCTTCTCTTCCGGACTAGCCTCGGAGACCCAGTACTTC. Its protein is CASSFSSGLASETQYF.

This clonotype counts as medium-sized. The chain has TRBV7-2 and TRBJ2-7; no clear D gene. The germline V and J ends were trimmed by 3 bases and 4 bases, with 10 bases remaining between them. The CDR3 length is 13 residues. Germline CDR1 is SGHTA and CDR2 is FQGNSA. The CDR3 spells CASSFSGWYEQYF. The CDR3 DNA reads TGTGCCAGCAGCTTTTCCGGGTGGTACGAGCAGTACTTC.

This clonotype was observed at least ten times. The CDR3 DNA is TGCGCCAGCAGAAATGGGACTAGCGGGAGATCAGATACGCAGTATTTT. Its translation: CASRNGTSGRSDTQYF. The genes are TRBV5-1 and TRBJ2-3; 14 bases match TRBD2. From germline, CDR1 is SGHRS and CDR2 YFSETQ. The CDR3 totals 16 residues. Trimming cost V 5 bases and J 4 bases; bases outside gene matches: 6.

This clonotype has a count of ten or more. This chain joins TRBV4-2 and TRBJ2-5; TRBD2 might be the D (5 bases). Germline CDR1 reads LGHNA; CDR2 reads YNFKEQ. The CDR3 is 14 residues long. Trimming removed 0 bases at V and 9 bases at J, with 14 bases between. The CDR3 reads CASSQDPSGAAQYF. The CDR3 DNA reads as TGTGCCAGCAGCCAAGATCCCAGCGGTGCGGCCCAGTACTTC.